This T cell receptor beta chain was captured by sequencing in a study of T cell responses to AZD1222 COVID-19 vaccine. The assay was immunoSEQ multiplex PCR, and TCRdb's table has in-frame clones only and misses some. The sample has around 28,000 clones; 89% are singletons. Germline CDR1 reads MDHEN; CDR2 reads SYDVKM. Trimming took 3 bases from V and 1 from J; bases not matched to a gene: 6. The CDR3 runs 16 residues. This clonotype originated in an adult in good health. Sample: peripheral blood, taken on day 0 of AZD1222 vaccination. The genes are TRBV28 and TRBJ1-5; 7 bases align to TRBD1. In DNA, the CDR3 is TGTGCCAGCAGTTTGGGGCAGGGGGGCAGCAATCAGCCCCAGCATTTT. Translated: CASSLGQGGSNQPQHF. The full variable domain, with the rest looked up from reference TRBV28 and TRBJ1-5, is DVKVTQSSRYLVKRTGEKVFLECVQDMDHENMFWYRQDPGLGLRLIYFSYDVKMKEKGDIPEGYSVSREKKERFSLILESASTNQTSMYLCASSLGQGGSNQPQHFGDGTRLSIL.